This TCR beta chain originates from a study of blood T cell repertoires in COVID-19. The method was immunoSEQ multiplex PCR; TCRdb's version includes in-frame clones alone and lacks a portion of them. Here the sample spans about 150,000 clones, 80% to 90% being singletons. This CDR3 has 15 amino acids. The germline V gene has CDR1 LGHDT and CDR2 YNNKEL (reference sequence). V lost 6 bases to trimming and J lost 1 base, with 15 bases between them. Sequencing input: peripheral blood. The V call is TRBV3-1 (or the pseudogene TRBV3-2), the J call TRBJ2-5; D is uncertain. This receptor was taken from a man in his 70s with acute or convalescent COVID-19. DNA for the CDR3: TGTGCCAGCAGTCCGAAGTCACTTTTCCAAGAGACCCAGTACTTC. Translating it yields CASSPKSLFQETQYF.